This T cell receptor beta chain stems from a study of shared clonotypes between healthy human individuals. The overall study: The plates for each donor numbered three CD4 naive, three CD4 memory, two CD8 naive and one CD8 memory.

The germline CDR1 and CDR2 sequences are SGHTS and YDEGEE. Trimming took 2 bases from V and 1 from J; bases not matched to a gene: 5. This CDR3 spans 15 amino acids. Within Nashville, Tennessee resided all donors, each a Caucasian adult. Some clones are missing from TCRdb's copy, which holds only in-frame ones; the method was immunoSEQ multiplex PCR. This table has about 1.5 million clones, about 98% appearing once. The receptor comes from a man under 40 in good health. Sequencing input: naive CD4+ T cells sorted from blood. Subset: CD45RA+ positively selected. The genes are TRBV5-8 and TRBJ2-7, with 8 nucleotides matching TRBD2. The DNA of the CDR3 is TGTGCCAGCAGCTTCGGCGGGAGGCTTTCCTACGAGCAGTACTTC. Amino acid sequence: CASSFGGRLSYEQYF.